This T cell receptor beta chain appears in the sequencing data of a study of T cell clones after liver transplantation. The V and J ends lost 1 base and 7 bases respectively, with 7 bases between them. The CDR3 spans 13 residues. CDR1 SGHVS and CDR2 FNYEAQ come from the germline V gene. Profiled with immunoSEQ multiplex PCR; TCRdb holds only in-frame clones, not every one. Of roughly 100,000 clones in the sample, 82% were seen once. V is TRBV7-6 and J is TRBJ2-2; D gene ambiguous. This receptor was taken from a human donor who received a liver transplant. Source: CD4+ T cells from blood, taken before liver transplant. CDR3 sequence (DNA): TGTGCCAGCAGCTTAGGTCACGGCGGGGAGCTGTTTTTT. Translation gives CASSLGHGGELFF.